Described below is a single TCR beta chain sequence and its context. The record originates from a study of blood T cell repertoires in COVID-19. About the research overall: T cells, B-cell-depleted T cells, or PBMCs supplied cDNA or gDNA.

Everyone who took part was roughly 18 to 95 years old, and they came from over 20 US areas. Cohorts were determined from participant-reported clinical history. The authors' processing: Estimated nucleated cell counts came from reference gene primer amplification. TCRdb's table, derived via immunoSEQ multiplex PCR, lists solely in-frame clones and lacks some. That table is the source of V, J and clone size, and D and trimming were worked out from the DNA. The repertoire holds about 270,000 clones, with 88% as singletons. This CDR3 has 16 residues. After removal of 0 bases from V and 2 bases from J, the junction contained 5 bases not matched to a gene. Germline CDR1 is SGDLS and CDR2 is YYNGEE.

The receptor was derived from a woman aged 25 to 39 who had recovered from COVID-19. Sequencing input: PBMCs or T cells enriched from blood (not recorded which). V is TRBV9 and J is TRBJ2-3; 8 nucleotides match TRBD2. CDR3 amino acids: CASSVEAGASTDTQYF. The CDR3 nucleotides are TGTGCCAGCAGCGTAGAAGCGGGAGCCTCCACAGATACGCAGTATTTT.